A single T cell receptor beta chain is shown here with its context. Its antigen is still unknown. It was with random hexamers that 0.5 to 1 ug RNA was reverse transcribed. The immunoSEQ assay covered 54 Vbeta and 13 Jbeta segments for CDR3. TCRdb reprocessed the immunoSEQ multiplex PCR reads via MiXCR and lists one record per CDR3 protein. The sample consists of approximately 270,000 distinct CDR3 sequences, 93% of them appearing once. The multiple sclerosis controls consisted of treatment-naive patients with relapsing-remitting disease, either stable or active. TEMRA cells were FACS-enriched, while CD8+ and CD4+ T cells were negatively isolated. The record originates from a study of CD8 T cells in Susac syndrome. The CDR3 spans 14 residues. The germline gives CDR1 SGHRS, CDR2 YFSETQ. V gave up 5 bases and J gave up 4 bases, with 12 bases separating them. The study, taken as a whole, reports: The study conceded that relatively few individuals underwent its TCR sequencing and HLA analysis.

This TCR was recovered from a human donor with multiple sclerosis. The V gene is TRBV5-1, the J gene TRBJ1-4; D is uncertain. The sample was CD4+ T cells from PBMCs. The CDR3 sequence: CASSPVTNNEKLFF. CDR3 nucleotide sequence: TGCGCCAGCAGTCCGGTGACGAATAATGAAAAACTGTTTTTT.